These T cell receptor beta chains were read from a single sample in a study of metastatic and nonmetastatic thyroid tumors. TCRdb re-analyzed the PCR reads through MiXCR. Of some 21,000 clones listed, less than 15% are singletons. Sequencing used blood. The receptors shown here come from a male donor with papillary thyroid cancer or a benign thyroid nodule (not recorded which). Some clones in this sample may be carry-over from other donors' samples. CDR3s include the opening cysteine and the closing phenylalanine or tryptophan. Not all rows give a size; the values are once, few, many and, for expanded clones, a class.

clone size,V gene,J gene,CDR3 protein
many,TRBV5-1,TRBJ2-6,CASSLDGPSGANVLTF
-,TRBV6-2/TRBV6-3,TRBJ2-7,CASSYQGSKGYEQYF
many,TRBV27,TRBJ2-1,CASSSTTSGRSWNEQFF
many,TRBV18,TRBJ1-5,CASSPGGAQPQHF
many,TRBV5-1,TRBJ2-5,CASSRPTAMRVETQYF
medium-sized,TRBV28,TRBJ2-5,CASSFSSGIETQYF
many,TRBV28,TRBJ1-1,CASSPSDRPMNTEAFF
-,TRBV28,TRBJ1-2,CASSFPGTINGYTF
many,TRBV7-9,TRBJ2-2,CGAPLAGNTGELFF
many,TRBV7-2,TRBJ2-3,CASSPYTDTQYF
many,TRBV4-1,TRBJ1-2,CASSQAGSTGCYGYTF
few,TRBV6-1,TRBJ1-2,CASSEMSTAYGYTF
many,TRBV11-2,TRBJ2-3,CASRPSGTGLTDTQYF
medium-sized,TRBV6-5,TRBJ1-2,CASSYRQGRHYGYTF
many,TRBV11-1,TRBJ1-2,CASSLSPIQYGGDGYTF
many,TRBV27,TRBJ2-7,CASSTGQVLAEQYF
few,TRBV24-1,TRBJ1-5,CATSDGDGGVQPQHF
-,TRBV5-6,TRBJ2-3,CASRGLAVSTDTQYF
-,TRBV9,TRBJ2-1,CASSVGTSGHHNEQFF
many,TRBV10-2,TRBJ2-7,CASRPGLVYEQYF
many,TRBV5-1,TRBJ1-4,CASSNTQGTNEKLFF
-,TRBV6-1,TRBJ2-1,CASRSGQSSYNEQFF
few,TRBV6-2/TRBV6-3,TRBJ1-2,CASSYWTGVYGYTF
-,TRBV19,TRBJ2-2,CASSIGRGLAGVSGELFF
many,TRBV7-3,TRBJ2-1,CASTSSSNEQFF